Each of the 14 T cell receptor beta chains below was sequenced from the same sample in a study of identifying expanded T cells in peripheral blood. Sequencing used immunoSEQ multiplex PCR; TCRdb keeps in-frame clones, though not all of them. Among about 86,000 clones, approximately 84% were seen once, and the ten largest hold around 4.5%. The sequenced sample consisted of blood. These receptor sequences come from a person between 18 and 69 years old in good health.

This chain connects TRBV11-2 to TRBJ2-7; 8 nucleotides match TRBD1. The germline V gene has CDR1 SGHAT and CDR2 FQNNGV. This CDR3 is 16 amino acids long. V was clipped by 1 base and J by 2 bases; unmatched bases: 7. The DNA of the CDR3 is TGTGCCAGCAGCTTAGTCACCGGGACAGGTACCTACGAGCAGTACTTC. Its protein product is CASSLVTGTGTYEQYF.

J is TRBJ1-2 and V is TRBV27; 12 nucleotides align to TRBD1. The V gene's germline CDR1 is MNHEY and CDR2 SMNVEV (reference sequence). The CDR3 spans 16 residues. The V segment lost 6 bases and the J segment 7 bases; nucleotides outside the gene matches: 12. CDR3 residues: CASRWTGTGGSGGYTF. In DNA, the CDR3 is TGTGCCAGCAGATGGACCGGGACAGGGGGCTCGGGTGGCTACACCTTC.

The chain links TRBV29-1 to TRBJ1-1; possible D gene TRBD1, 6 bases. The CDR3 consists of 14 residues. The V and J ends lost 6 bases and 0 bases respectively, with 14 bases between them. The germline V gene encodes CDR1 SQVTM and CDR2 ANQGSEA. CDR3 sequence reads: CSVSGQYMNTEAFF. The CDR3 DNA reads TGCAGCGTCTCCGGACAGTACATGAACACTGAAGCTTTCTTT.

This chain joins TRBV2 and TRBJ1-1; TRBD1 is a possible D gene (5 bases). The CDR3 runs 14 residues. Germline loops: CDR1 SNHLY, CDR2 FYNNEI. V was pared by 6 bases and J by 6 bases, with 17 bases between. The CDR3: CASRNPLRDAEAFF. The CDR3 nucleotides read TGTGCCAGCAGGAACCCTTTAAGGGACGCTGAAGCTTTCTTT.

The V call is TRBV5-1, the J call TRBJ2-7; a weak D match, TRBD2 (7 bases). V shed 0 bases and J shed 5 bases, with 9 bases lying between them. The V gene's germline CDR1 is SGHRS and CDR2 YFSETQ. The CDR3 covers 13 residues. The CDR3 nucleotides are TGCGCCAGCAGCTTGGCCGGGGGGCACGAGCAGTACTTC. It specifies CASSLAGGHEQYF.

This clone was detected only once. V usage is TRBV6-5 and J usage is TRBJ1-2; D is uncertain. The CDR3 loop spans 15 amino acids. Trimming shortened V by 3 bases and J by 6 bases, and 17 bases separated the two germline ends. Germline loops: CDR1 MNHEY, CDR2 SVGAGI. Here the CDR3 DNA reads TGTGCCAGCAGTTATCGCTTGGCAGAGTGGGATGGCTACACCTTC. Translated, it gives CASSYRLAEWDGYTF.

CDR3: CASSLQAGRTEAFF. CDR3 DNA: TGTGCCAGCAGCTTACAGGCTGGGAGGACTGAAGCTTTCTTT. The chain is built from TRBV7-3 and TRBJ1-1; D not certain. CDR1 is SGHTA and CDR2 is FQGTGA in the germline V gene. V was cut by 2 bases and J by 5 bases, with 12 bases left in between. The CDR3 has 14 residues.

This clone was seen a few times. The chain is built from TRBV6-5 and TRBJ1-2; no firm D call. The V gene's germline CDR1 is MNHEY and CDR2 SVGAGI. There are 14 residues in the CDR3. V lost 5 bases and J lost 9, with 19 bases in between. Written as DNA, the CDR3 is TGTGCCAGCAGTGCCCCCGGCCACTCGGATAGCTACACCTTC. Encoded protein: CASSAPGHSDSYTF.

This rearrangement joins TRBV6-5 to TRBJ1-2; the D gene is possibly TRBD1 (6 bases). Germline loops: CDR1 MNHEY, CDR2 SVGAGI. V was clipped by 5 bases and J by 6 bases, with 10 bases between them. The CDR3 sequence is 12 residues long. CDR3 DNA: TGTGCCAGCAGTGAAGCAGGGGATGGCTACACCTTC. This gives the protein CASSEAGDGYTF.

The chain links TRBV6-1 to TRBJ2-1; D assignment may be TRBD1 or TRBD2 (6 bases each). The CDR3 spans 15 residues. Trimming left V 6 bases short and J 0 bases short, with 12 bases between. Looked up from germline, CDR1 is MNHNS and CDR2 is SASEGT. The CDR3 DNA reads as TGTGCCAGCAGGGAGGGGGTAAACTCCTACAATGAGCAGTTCTTC. It yields the protein CASREGVNSYNEQFF.

This chain connects TRBV6-5 to TRBJ2-3, with TRBD1 identical over 7 bases. The V gene end was trimmed by 8 bases and the J gene end by 2 bases; junction bases not matched to a gene: 7. CDR3 length equals 14 residues. Germline CDR1 reads MNHEY; CDR2 reads SVGAGI. The CDR3 DNA follows: TGTGCCAGCGGGCAGGGGGTGTTCACAGATACGCAGTATTTT. The encoded protein is CASGQGVFTDTQYF.

The chain couples TRBV30 to TRBJ2-7; D possibly matches TRBD1 or TRBD2 (5 bases each). CDR3 length equals 13 residues. CDR1 and CDR2 from the germline V gene are GTSNPN and SVGIG (reference sequence). Trimming stripped 4 bases from V and 0 bases from J, with 10 bases between. Written as DNA, the CDR3 is TGTGCCTGGAACCAGGGACGCTCCTACGAGCAGTACTTC. Its translation is CAWNQGRSYEQYF.

The chain links TRBV19 to TRBJ1-6; 9 bases match TRBD1. V lost 4 bases, J lost 7 bases, and 2 bases stayed unmatched. The CDR3 is 14 residues long. In germline, CDR1 is LNHDA, CDR2 SQIVND (reference sequence). The CDR3 loop reads CASSRDRVNSPLHF. The CDR3, as DNA: TGTGCCAGTAGTAGGGACAGGGTAAATTCACCCCTCCACTTT.

The sample holds a few counts of this clone. The rearrangement joins TRBV30 to TRBJ1-5; no definite D call. CDR1 GTSNPN and CDR2 SVGIG come from the germline V gene (reference sequence). V lost 2 bases, J lost 5 bases, and 10 bases lay in between. The CDR3 is 13 amino acids. CDR3 sequence: CAWSYKSDQPQHF. CDR3 nucleotide sequence: TGTGCCTGGAGTTACAAGTCCGATCAGCCCCAGCATTTT. Looking up the rest from reference TRBV30 and TRBJ1-5 gives the full variable domain: SQTIHQWPATLVQPVGSPLSLECTVEGTSNPNLYWYRQAAGRGLQLLFYSVGIGQISSEVPQNLSASRPQDRQFILSSKKLLLSDSGFYLCAWSYKSDQPQHFGDGTRLSIL.